This TCR beta chain was identified during a study of molecular identifiers for immune sequencing clone quantification. Study findings and constraints: It was shown that clones above 20 RNA copies held over 98% of effector molecules, but under 1% in naive cells. Spiked Jurkat TCR RNA equal to one cell could reportedly be picked out among over 850,000 naive cells.

As for this clonotype: Its antigen is as yet unknown. A much larger clone is a single base away; this may be a read error.

Via MiXCR, TCRdb re-called the PCR reads, giving one row per CDR3 protein. Of 50,000 to 70,000 distinct CDR3 sequences listed, less than 20% were seen once; the top ten hold approximately 1.5%. The sample comprised naive CD8+ T cells from blood, with Jurkat cell RNA spiked in. Subset given: FACS-sorted CD8+CD4-CCR7+CD45RA+ naive T cells. The origin of this receptor is a human donor in good health. Some libraries in this study had Jurkat cell RNA spiked in.

This chain's CDR3 is CASSRERTRQETQYF. The CDR3 coding sequence is TGCGCCAGCAGCCGAGAAAGGACTAGACAAGAGACCCAGTACTTC. The chain uses TRBV4-1 and TRBJ2-5; 7 positions agree with TRBD2. J gave up 2 bases and V 4 bases, and 7 bases lay outside the gene matches. Germline V gives CDR1 MGHRA, CDR2 YSYEKL. CDR3 length equals 15 residues.